The T cell receptor beta chain under discussion was sequenced for a study of human T cells and chemical hapten exposure. The time point here: pre-sensitization, week 0. Noted treatment: therapeutic diphenylcyclopropenone sensitization with weekly scalp DPC. TCRdb independently ran MiXCR on the RACE reads; one entry per CDR3 protein. The profile covers 300,000 to 450,000 distinct CDR3 sequences, with 4.5% to 5.5% appearing a single time and about 2.5% taken by the ten largest. This clonotype was seen ten or more times. CDR1 and CDR2 (germline): SGHDT, YYEEEE. The CDR3 runs to 13 residues. V was cut by 1 base and J by 5 bases, with 10 bases left in between.

V and J are TRBV5-6 and TRBJ2-7; D is undetermined. The sequencing used whole blood, collected in connection with sensitization to the hapten diphenylcyclopropenone (DPC). This TCR was sampled from a woman aged 45-59 years with alopecia areata. Some clones in this sample may be carry-over from other donors' samples. CDR3 loop: CASSLPPVNEQYF. CDR3 nucleotides: TGTGCCAGCAGCTTGCCGCCGGTTAACGAGCAGTACTTC. The full variable domain, completed using reference TRBV5-6 and TRBJ2-7, is DAGVTQSPTHLIKTRGQQVTLRCSPKSGHDTVSWYQQALGQGPQFIFQYYEEEERQRGNFPDRFSGHQFPNYSSELNVNALLLGDSALYLCASSLPPVNEQYFGPGTRLTVT.